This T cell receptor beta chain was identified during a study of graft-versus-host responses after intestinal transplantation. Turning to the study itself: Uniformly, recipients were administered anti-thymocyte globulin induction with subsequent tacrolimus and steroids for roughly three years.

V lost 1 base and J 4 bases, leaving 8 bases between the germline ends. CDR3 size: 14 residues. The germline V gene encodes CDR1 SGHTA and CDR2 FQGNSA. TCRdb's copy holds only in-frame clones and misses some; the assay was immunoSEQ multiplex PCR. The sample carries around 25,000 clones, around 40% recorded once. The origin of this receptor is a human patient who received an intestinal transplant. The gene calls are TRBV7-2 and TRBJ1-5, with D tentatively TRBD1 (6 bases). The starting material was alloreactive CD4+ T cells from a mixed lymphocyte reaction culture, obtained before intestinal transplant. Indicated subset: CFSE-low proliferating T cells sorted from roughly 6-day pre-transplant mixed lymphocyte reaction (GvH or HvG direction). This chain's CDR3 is CASSLVGQNQPQHF. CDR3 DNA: TGTGCCAGCAGCTTAGTAGGACAGAATCAGCCCCAGCATTTT.